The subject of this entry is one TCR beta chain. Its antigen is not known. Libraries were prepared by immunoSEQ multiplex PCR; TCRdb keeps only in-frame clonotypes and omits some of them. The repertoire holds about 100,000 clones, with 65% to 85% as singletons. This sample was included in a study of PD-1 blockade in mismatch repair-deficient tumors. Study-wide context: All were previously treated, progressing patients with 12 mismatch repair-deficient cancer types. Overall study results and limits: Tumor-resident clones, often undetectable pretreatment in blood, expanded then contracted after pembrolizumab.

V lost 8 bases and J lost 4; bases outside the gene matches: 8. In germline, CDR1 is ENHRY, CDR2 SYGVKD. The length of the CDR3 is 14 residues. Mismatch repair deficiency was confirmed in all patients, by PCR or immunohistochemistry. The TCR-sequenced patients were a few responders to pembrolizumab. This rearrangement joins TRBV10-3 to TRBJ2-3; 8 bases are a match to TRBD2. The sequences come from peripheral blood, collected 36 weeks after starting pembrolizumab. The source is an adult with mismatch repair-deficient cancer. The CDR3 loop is CAIEAAGGPDTQYF. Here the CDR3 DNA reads TGTGCCATCGAGGCGGCGGGAGGCCCAGATACGCAGTATTTT.